These 28 T cell receptor beta chains were all obtained from the same sample, sequenced in a study of blood T cell repertoires in COVID-19. Sequencing was performed with immunoSEQ multiplex PCR; in TCRdb, only in-frame clones are kept and a portion is missing. The sample carries about 110,000 clones, 86% recorded once. Material: peripheral blood. These receptor sequences come from a man aged 35-49 years with acute or convalescent COVID-19.

This rearrangement joins TRBV30 to TRBJ1-6, with 9 bases aligning to TRBD1. This CDR3 is built from 12 residues. V trimming: 5 bases; J trimming: 10 bases; junction bases outside the gene matches: 3. CDR1 and CDR2 (germline): GTSNPN, SVGIG (reference sequence). CDR3 in DNA: TGTGCCTGGGGGACAGGGACCTCACCCCTCCACTTT. Protein product: CAWGTGTSPLHF.

V is TRBV6-2 or TRBV6-3 and J is TRBJ1-4; no clear D. The germline V gene has CDR1 MNHEY and CDR2 SVGEGT. V was shortened by 2 bases and J by 3 bases, with 7 bases between the two germline ends. CDR3 length equals 14 residues. The CDR3, as DNA: TGTGCCAGCAGTTACGGCAAGTCTAATGAAAAACTGTTTTTT. Its translation is CASSYGKSNEKLFF.

This chain links TRBV7-6 with TRBJ1-2; a possible D gene is TRBD1 (5 bases). The ends were cut back, 0 bases at V and 7 bases at J, with 9 bases in the middle. The CDR3 spans 13 residues. Germline CDR1 SGHVS, CDR2 FNYEAQ. The chain's CDR3 is CASSLAGGRGYTF. The CDR3 DNA is TGTGCCAGCAGCTTAGCGGGGGGACGTGGCTACACCTTC. The entire variable domain, with the rest obtained from reference TRBV7-6 and TRBJ1-2, is as follows: GAGVSQSPRYKVTKRGQDVALRCDPISGHVSLYWYRQALGQGPEFLTYFNYEAQQDKSGLPNDRFSAERPEGSISTLTIQRTEQRDSAMYRCASSLAGGRGYTFGSGTRLTVV.

The chain carries TRBV6-6 and TRBJ2-6; D possibly corresponds to TRBD2 (6 bases). The length of the CDR3 is 16 residues. Germline CDR1 MNHNY, CDR2 SVGAGI (reference sequence). V was pared by 7 bases and J by 4 bases, with 17 bases between. The CDR3 DNA is TGTGCCAGCATCATGGTTGCGGGGAGCGGGGCCAACGTCCTGACTTTC. This sequence encodes CASIMVAGSGANVLTF.

The V gene is TRBV5-6, the J gene TRBJ2-5; TRBD2 matches 7 bases. Germline CDR1 SGHDT, CDR2 YYEEEE. The CDR3 contains 15 residues. With V trimmed by 1 base and J by 5 bases, 8 bases remained unmatched. As DNA, the CDR3 is TGTGCCAGCAGCTTGTCGGGGGGACTCCGTGAGACCCAGTACTTC. Translating gives CASSLSGGLRETQYF.

This clone came up a few times. The chain uses TRBV5-1 and TRBJ2-7; maybe TRBD2 (6 bases). The germline V and J ends were trimmed by 2 bases and 2 bases, with 8 bases remaining between them. CDR1 is SGHRS and CDR2 is YFSETQ in the germline V gene. This CDR3 spans 13 amino acids. DNA of the CDR3: TGCGCCAGCAGCTTCGGGGGTACCTACGAGCAGTACTTC. Encoded protein: CASSFGGTYEQYF. The full variable domain, rest sourced from reference TRBV5-1 and TRBJ2-7, is KAGVTQTPRYLIKTRGQQVTLSCSPISGHRSVSWYQQTPGQGLQFLFEYFSETQRNKGNFPGRFSGRQFSNSRSEMNVSTLELGDSALYLCASSFGGTYEQYFGPGTRLTVT.

This sequence joins TRBV6-1 and TRBJ1-5, with 7 bases aligning to TRBD1. Germline loops: CDR1 MNHNS, CDR2 SASEGT. This CDR3 contains 13 residues. V was clipped by 3 bases and J by 7 bases; unmatched bases: 3. The CDR3: CASSDTGVQPQHF. The CDR3 nucleotides are TGTGCCAGCAGTGACACAGGGGTCCAGCCCCAGCATTTT.

V is TRBV5-1 and J is TRBJ1-2, with 7 bases that match TRBD1. The germline CDR1 and CDR2 sequences are SGHRS and YFSETQ. The ends lost 5 bases at V and 0 bases at J; junction bases unmatched: 7. This CDR3 comprises 15 residues. The CDR3 DNA reads as TGCGCCAGCAGGACCGGACAGGCCGCTAACTATGGCTACACCTTC. Translated: CASRTGQAANYGYTF.

The chain recombines TRBV5-1 with TRBJ1-1, with 8 bases that match TRBD1. The V gene end was trimmed by 4 bases and the J gene end by 4 bases; junction bases not matched to a gene: 6. Per germline, CDR1 SGHRS and CDR2 YFSETQ. The length of the CDR3 is 14 residues. CDR3 nucleotide sequence: TGCGCCAGCAGCCTACGACAGGGGAGCACTGAAGCTTTCTTT. This gives the protein CASSLRQGSTEAFF.

The J gene is TRBJ1-5, the V gene TRBV6-6, with D possibly TRBD1 on 5 matching bases. The CDR3 is 15 residues long. Germline lookup yields CDR1 MNHNY and CDR2 SVGAGI (reference sequence). The V gene lost 2 bases and the J gene lost 1 base, with 9 bases spanning the gap. The CDR3 region is CASSYTGGSNQPQHF. CDR3 coding DNA: TGTGCCAGCAGTTACACTGGGGGGAGCAATCAGCCCCAGCATTTT.

The V call is TRBV19, the J call TRBJ1-4; 9 bases match TRBD1. CDR3 size: 17 residues. J gave up 0 bases and V 5 bases, and 7 bases lay outside the gene matches. Germline-derived CDR1 and CDR2 are LNHDA and SQIVND (reference sequence). The CDR3 sequence is CASSPLGQGATNEKLFF. CDR3 coding DNA: TGTGCCAGTAGTCCCCTGGGACAGGGCGCAACTAATGAAAAACTGTTTTTT. The complete variable domain, with remaining parts taken from reference TRBV19 and TRBJ1-4, reads DGGITQSPKYLFRKEGQNVTLSCEQNLNHDAMYWYRQDPGQGLRLIYYSQIVNDFQKGDIAEGYSVSREKKESFPLTVTSAQKNPTAFYLCASSPLGQGATNEKLFFGSGTQLSVL.

This sequence joins TRBV4-1 and TRBJ2-5; the match to TRBD2 covers 7 bases. The CDR3 runs to 16 residues. Germline values: CDR1 MGHRA, CDR2 YSYEKL. The ends lost 0 bases at V and 5 bases at J; junction bases unmatched: 9. The CDR3 nucleotides read TGCGCCAGCAGCCAAGATTTGGGAGGGCCATCGGAGACCCAGTACTTC. Residues: CASSQDLGGPSETQYF.

The genes are TRBV12-5 and TRBJ1-2, with D uncertain. The CDR3 has 14 amino acids. Germline V gene sequence: CDR1 LGHNT, CDR2 FRNRAP. The V end lost 6 bases, the J end lost 0 bases, and 11 bases lay between the germline ends. Here the CDR3 reads CASGEPTTNYGYTF. The CDR3 DNA reads TGTGCTAGTGGCGAGCCTACGACTAACTATGGCTACACCTTC.

The CDR3 here is CASSFGGETQYF. CDR3 in DNA: TGTGCCAGCAGTTTTGGGGGGGAGACCCAGTACTTC. V and J are TRBV12-3 or TRBV12-4 and TRBJ2-5; D possibly corresponds to TRBD2 (6 bases). This CDR3 comprises 12 residues. Trimming removed 3 bases from V and 5 bases from J, with 7 bases in between.

The rearrangement joins TRBV30 to TRBJ2-7; TRBD2 matches 13 bases. Germline loops: CDR1 GTSNPN, CDR2 SVGIG (reference sequence). Trimming removed 2 bases from V and 6 bases from J; junction bases left unmatched: 7. The length of the CDR3 is 15 residues. In DNA form, the CDR3 reads TGTGCCTGGAGTCTCGGACTAGCGGGAGCTGGCGAGCAGTACTTC. This sequence encodes CAWSLGLAGAGEQYF. Filled out from reference TRBV30 and TRBJ2-7, the complete variable domain reads SQTIHQWPATLVQPVGSPLSLECTVEGTSNPNLYWYRQAAGRGLQLLFYSVGIGQISSEVPQNLSASRPQDRQFILSSKKLLLSDSGFYLCAWSLGLAGAGEQYFGPGTRLTVT.

V and J are TRBV6-5 and TRBJ2-7; TRBD1 agrees at 10 bases. The V gene end was trimmed by 6 bases and the J gene end by 5 bases; junction bases not matched to a gene: 7. Germline CDR1 is MNHEY and CDR2 is SVGAGI. The CDR3 runs to 14 residues. CDR3 bases: TGTGCCAGCAGACTCGACAGGGGGCTCAACGAGCAGTACTTC. Amino acid sequence: CASRLDRGLNEQYF.

The rearrangement uses TRBV6-5 and TRBJ1-2; TRBD1 agrees at 9 bases. Trimming removed 4 bases from V and 4 bases from J; junction bases left unmatched: 10. The CDR3 loop spans 16 amino acids. Germline V CDR1 and CDR2: MNHEY, SVGAGI. This CDR3 is CASSSSTGTGIYGYTF. The CDR3 coding sequence is TGTGCCAGCAGTTCATCGACCGGGACAGGGATCTATGGCTACACCTTC.

The chain uses TRBV9 and TRBJ2-1, with D perhaps matching TRBD2 (6 bases). The CDR3 extends over 17 amino acids. The germline CDR1 and CDR2 sequences are SGDLS and YYNGEE. The V end was cut by 0 bases, the J end by 8 bases, with 21 bases between. The CDR3 DNA sequence: TGTGCCAGCAGCGTAGAATCCCCGGGGGAAGTCATCGATGAGCAGTTCTTC. This codes for CASSVESPGEVIDEQFF.

This clone was detected once. This sequence joins TRBV25-1 and TRBJ1-3; TRBD1 agrees at 8 bases. The CDR3 has 17 amino acids. V shed 3 bases, J shed 3 bases, and the junction held 10 bases outside the gene matches. In germline, CDR1 is MGHDK, CDR2 SYGVNS. CDR3 loop: CASSDLRQGAVGNTIYF. In DNA, the CDR3 is TGTGCCAGCAGTGATCTTCGGCAGGGGGCGGTTGGAAACACCATATATTTT.

The rearrangement uses TRBV25-1 and TRBJ1-2, with a tentative D call TRBD1 (5 bases). The CDR3 consists of 15 residues. Per germline, CDR1 MGHDK and CDR2 SYGVNS. V was clipped by 0 bases and J by 4 bases, with 12 bases between them. CDR3 residues: CASSEYGGRGYGYTF. The CDR3 DNA is TGTGCCAGCAGTGAATACGGGGGTCGCGGCTATGGCTACACCTTC.

V gene TRBV6-6 combines with J gene TRBJ2-7; no definite D call. CDR1 and CDR2 from the germline V gene are MNHNY and SVGAGI (reference sequence). Trimming cost V 1 base and J 5 bases, with 9 bases left between them. CDR3 size: 13 residues. The CDR3 DNA reads as TGTGCCAGCAGTTACTTGGGCACTCACGAGCAGTACTTC. Amino acids: CASSYLGTHEQYF.

The chain is built from TRBV30 and TRBJ1-2, with D possibly matching TRBD1 (5 bases). The CDR3 sequence is 13 residues long. Germline assignment: CDR1 GTSNPN and CDR2 SVGIG (reference sequence). Trimming left V 1 base short and J 6 bases short, with 12 bases between. The CDR3 is CAWSGGGDHGYTF. The CDR3 DNA is TGTGCCTGGAGTGGGGGAGGGGACCATGGCTACACCTTC. Drawing the rest from reference TRBV30 and TRBJ1-2, the complete variable domain is SQTIHQWPATLVQPVGSPLSLECTVEGTSNPNLYWYRQAAGRGLQLLFYSVGIGQISSEVPQNLSASRPQDRQFILSSKKLLLSDSGFYLCAWSGGGDHGYTFGSGTRLTVV.

The gene calls are TRBV10-1 and TRBJ2-1; the match to TRBD2 covers 10 bases. Germline V gives CDR1 WNHNN, CDR2 SYGVQD (reference sequence). The V gene end was trimmed by 5 bases and the J gene end by 7 bases; junction bases not matched to a gene: 5. This CDR3 contains 14 residues. The CDR3: CASSPSGSYNEQFF. CDR3 bases: TGCGCCAGCAGTCCTAGCGGGAGTTATAATGAGCAGTTCTTC.

The chain uses TRBV20-1 and TRBJ1-1; 7 bases agree with TRBD1. In germline, CDR1 is DFQATT, CDR2 SNEGSKA (reference sequence). The trim removed 3 bases at V and 1 base at J, leaving 8 bases unmatched. This CDR3 is built from 15 residues. CDR3 bases: TGCAGTGCTAGTCCAGGGGGAAGTAGGAACACTGAAGCTTTCTTT. Protein product: CSASPGGSRNTEAFF.

This chain joins TRBV30 and TRBJ1-2, with 7 bases matching TRBD1. The CDR3 has 12 amino acids. With V trimmed by 7 bases and J by 4 bases, 6 bases remained unmatched. Germline V lookup: CDR1 GTSNPN, CDR2 SVGIG (reference sequence). CDR3 in amino acids: CASWTGLYGYTF. The CDR3 region has the DNA TGTGCCTCATGGACAGGCCTCTATGGCTACACCTTC.

The chain recombines TRBV7-2 with TRBJ2-1; the match to TRBD2 covers 14 bases. With 4 bases clipped from V and 8 bases from J, the junction kept 16 bases outside the gene matches. Germline CDR1 SGHTA, CDR2 FQGNSA. This CDR3 contains 19 residues. The CDR3 spells CASSSRLAGGLLVPHEQFF. The CDR3 DNA follows: TGTGCCAGCAGCTCCCGACTAGCGGGGGGGCTACTGGTTCCCCATGAGCAGTTCTTC. Full variable domain (rest looked up from reference TRBV7-2 and TRBJ2-1): GAGVSQSPSNKVTEKGKDVELRCDPISGHTALYWYRQSLGQGLEFLIYFQGNSAPDKSGLPSDRFSAERTGGSVSTLTIQRTQQEDSAVYLCASSSRLAGGLLVPHEQFFGPGTRLTVL.

The chain recombines TRBV28 with TRBJ1-5; 7 bases match TRBD1. Germline lookup yields CDR1 MDHEN and CDR2 SYDVKM. This CDR3 is built from 17 residues. After removal of 6 bases from V and 4 bases from J, the junction contained 15 bases not matched to a gene. The CDR3 spells CASSSRNWDSENQPQHF. The CDR3 DNA reads TGTGCCAGCAGCTCAAGAAACTGGGACAGCGAGAATCAGCCCCAGCATTTT.

This chain uses TRBV5-4 with TRBJ2-3; 8 positions match TRBD2. The CDR3 sequence is 16 residues long. V trimming: 4 bases; J trimming: 0 bases; junction bases outside the gene matches: 7. Germline CDR1 is SGHNT and CDR2 is YYREEE (reference sequence). The CDR3 region is CASSLLAGGSTDTQYF. In nucleotides, the CDR3 is TGTGCCAGCAGCCTCCTAGCGGGTGGGAGCACAGATACGCAGTATTTT.